Shown below are 25 T cell receptor beta chains from a single sample sequenced in a study of graft-versus-host responses after intestinal transplantation. The authors plated roughly 200,000 CFSE-labeled responder cells with roughly 200,000 irradiated, violet-dye-labeled stimulator cells. Measured with immunoSEQ multiplex PCR; TCRdb has only the in-frame clones, and not every one. In the table there are some 19,000 clones, over 40% of which are singletons. The sample here was alloreactive CD8+ T cells from a mixed lymphocyte reaction culture, taken before intestinal transplant. The subset is: CFSE-low proliferating T cells sorted from roughly six-day pre-transplant mixed lymphocyte reaction (GvH or HvG direction). These receptors originate from a human patient who received an intestinal transplant.

V is TRBV7-6 and J is TRBJ2-7; the D is unclear. Trimming shortened V by 5 bases and J by 5 bases, and 16 bases separated the two germline ends. This CDR3 has 14 amino acids. Germline CDR1 is SGHVS and CDR2 is FNYEAQ. The CDR3 here is CASSRGPGMDEQYF. CDR3 in DNA: TGTGCCAGCAGCCGAGGACCGGGTATGGACGAGCAGTACTTC.

V gene TRBV30 combines with J gene TRBJ2-1; D perhaps matches TRBD2 (6 bases). Per germline, CDR1 GTSNPN and CDR2 SVGIG (reference sequence). V was shortened by 4 bases and J by 3 bases, with 19 bases between the two germline ends. The CDR3 covers 16 residues. The chain's CDR3 is CAWIPPTGAYYNEQFF. The CDR3 DNA is TGTGCCTGGATCCCCCCAACGGGAGCGTACTACAATGAGCAGTTCTTC.

By its share, this clone is medium-sized (0.01 to 0.1%). The V and J genes are TRBV7-3 and TRBJ2-1; D is uncertain. The germline V gene encodes CDR1 SGHTA and CDR2 FQGTGA. The V and J ends lost 5 bases and 2 bases respectively, with 7 bases between them. There are 13 residues in the CDR3. The CDR3 here is CASSPGTYNEQFF. The CDR3 DNA reads as TGTGCCAGCAGCCCAGGTACCTACAATGAGCAGTTCTTC.

The chain couples TRBV5-1 to TRBJ1-4, with D uncertain. V gave up 0 bases and J gave up 2 bases, with 17 bases separating them. This CDR3 region has 18 residues. Germline V CDR1 and CDR2: SGHRS, YFSETQ. CDR3 nucleotide sequence: TGCGCCAGCAGCTTGGCTCCGGGTTCCCTATTGACTAATGAAAAACTGTTTTTT. Translated, it gives CASSLAPGSLLTNEKLFF.

This chain uses TRBV19 with TRBJ2-5, with a tentative D call TRBD2 (6 bases). Germline V gene sequence: CDR1 LNHDA, CDR2 SQIVND (reference sequence). V shed 2 bases and J shed 2 bases, with 9 bases lying between them. This CDR3 region has 14 residues. CDR3 DNA sequence: TGTGCCAGTAGTATAATGGGGGGTCAAGAGACCCAGTACTTC. This codes for CASSIMGGQETQYF.

This clone was observed a few times. The gene calls are TRBV10-3 and TRBJ2-7, with D possibly matching TRBD2 (6 bases). V gave up 3 bases and J gave up 2 bases, with 17 bases separating them. The germline gives CDR1 ENHRY, CDR2 SYGVKD. The CDR3 loop spans 16 amino acids. The CDR3 loop reads CAISDPPPGLTYEQYF. The CDR3 DNA is TGTGCCATCAGTGACCCCCCCCCGGGACTCACCTACGAGCAGTACTTC.

The genes are TRBV11-3 and TRBJ2-7; either TRBD1 or TRBD2 may supply D (5 bases each). Between the trimmed V and J ends, which lost 5 bases and 5 bases, there was a span of 10 bases. The V gene's germline CDR1 is SGHNT and CDR2 YENEEA. This CDR3 region has 12 residues. In nucleotides, the CDR3 is TGTGCCAGCAGCCCGGGGACCCACGAGCAGTACTTC. The encoded protein is CASSPGTHEQYF.

This rearrangement joins TRBV4-1 to TRBJ2-7; D might be TRBD1 (6 bases). CDR3 length: 15 amino acids. Deletions cut 2 bases from V and 0 bases from J, with 11 bases between. Germline-derived CDR1 and CDR2 are MGHRA and YSYEKL. The CDR3 loop reads CASSQLQGSSYEQYF. The CDR3 bases are TGCGCCAGCAGCCAATTACAGGGTAGCTCCTACGAGCAGTACTTC.

This clone was seen more than once but under ten times. The J gene is TRBJ1-1, the V gene TRBV6-5, with 8 bases aligning to TRBD1. Germline trimming cut 6 bases from V and 0 bases from J; bases unmatched to any gene: 6. Germline V gene data show CDR1 as MNHEY and CDR2 as SVGAGI. The CDR3 extends over 15 amino acids. This CDR3 reads CASSNYRGMNTEAFF. CDR3 bases: TGTGCCAGCAGCAATTACAGGGGGATGAACACTGAAGCTTTCTTT.

This clone was seen more than once but under ten times. The V call is TRBV4-1, the J call TRBJ2-2, with 8 bases fitting TRBD1. The CDR3 has 15 residues. Germline V gives CDR1 MGHRA, CDR2 YSYEKL. Unmatched junction bases numbered 4, after V lost 0 bases and J lost 7 bases. This CDR3 reads CASSQEPGGGGELFF. CDR3 sequence (DNA): TGCGCCAGCAGCCAAGAACCAGGGGGCGGCGGGGAGCTGTTTTTT.

The V call is TRBV4-1, the J call TRBJ2-5; TRBD2 matches at 13 bases. Germline V lookup: CDR1 MGHRA, CDR2 YSYEKL. This CDR3 has 16 residues. The trim removed 3 bases at V and 5 bases at J, leaving 6 bases unmatched. Here the CDR3 reads CASSHSLAGGDETQYF. CDR3 nucleotides: TGCGCCAGCAGCCATTCACTAGCGGGAGGGGATGAGACCCAGTACTTC.

By sample share, this clone is medium-sized (0.01 to 0.1%). The chain has TRBV11-3 and TRBJ2-7; D is perhaps TRBD2 (6 bases). Trimming cost V 3 bases and J 4 bases, with 13 bases left between them. CDR3 length: 14 amino acids. Germline-derived CDR1 and CDR2 are SGHNT and YENEEA. The CDR3 nucleotides read TGTGCCAGCAGCTTCACCGGGACTCCTTACGAGCAGTACTTC. This sequence encodes CASSFTGTPYEQYF.

This sequence joins TRBV6-6 and TRBJ2-7; TRBD2 aligns across 8 bases. This CDR3 has 15 residues. Germline trimming cut 0 bases from V and 2 bases from J; bases unmatched to any gene: 3. Germline CDR1 and CDR2: MNHNY and SVGAGI (reference sequence). For the CDR3, the DNA is TGTGCCAGCAGTTACTCTTGGGGACTAGCCTACGAGCAGTACTTC. This sequence encodes CASSYSWGLAYEQYF.

V usage is TRBV19 and J usage is TRBJ1-5; TRBD1 matches 7 bases. This CDR3 is 14 amino acids long. The junction had 9 bases not matched to a gene; V was cut back by 7 bases and J by 6 bases. CDR1 is LNHDA, CDR2 SQIVND, per germline (reference sequence). The CDR3 loop reads CASKGRGGTQPQHF. The DNA of the CDR3 is TGTGCCAGTAAGGGCAGGGGGGGGACTCAGCCCCAGCATTTT.

The chain links TRBV7-3 to TRBJ2-4; possibly TRBD2 for D (6 bases). V was shortened by 5 bases and J by 6 bases, with 8 bases between the two germline ends. This CDR3 comprises 12 residues. Germline values: CDR1 SGHTA, CDR2 FQGTGA. As DNA, the CDR3 is TGTGCCAGCAGCCCCGGGGGAAACATTCAGTACTTC. It specifies CASSPGGNIQYF.

V and J are TRBV18 and TRBJ2-6, with D uncertain. Looked up from germline, CDR1 is KGHSH and CDR2 is LQKENI. V lost 2 bases and J lost 6, with 8 bases in between. CDR3 length: 14 amino acids. CDR3 in amino acids: CASSPSDVANVLTF. For the CDR3, the DNA is TGTGCCAGCTCACCATCAGACGTGGCCAACGTCCTGACTTTC.

This clone was observed a few times. V and J are TRBV7-2 and TRBJ2-1, with D perhaps given as TRBD1 or TRBD2 (5 bases each). Germline V gene sequence: CDR1 SGHTA, CDR2 FQGNSA. The CDR3 has 16 residues. Trimming removed 1 base from V and 0 bases from J, with 10 bases in between. CDR3 amino acids: CASSLVGTISYNEQFF. The CDR3 coding sequence is TGTGCCAGCAGCTTAGTAGGGACCATCTCCTACAATGAGCAGTTCTTC.

The CDR3 protein is CASSQFLTEAGYRAGELFF. The CDR3 coding sequence is TGTGCCAGCAGCCAATTCTTAACGGAGGCGGGTTATCGGGCCGGGGAGCTGTTTTTT. The V call is TRBV14, the J call TRBJ2-2; D possibly corresponds to TRBD2 (5 bases). The germline CDR1 and CDR2 sequences are SGHDN and FVKESK. This CDR3 is 19 amino acids long. With 2 bases removed from V and 6 bases from J, the gap between germline ends came to 25 bases.

This clone was observed a few times. The CDR3 here is CASTQTPQGGDPRGYTF. The DNA of the CDR3 is TGTGCCAGTACCCAAACCCCCCAGGGAGGGGACCCAAGGGGCTACACCTTC. The J gene is TRBJ1-2, the V gene TRBV19, with D perhaps matching TRBD1 (5 bases). The germline V and J ends were trimmed by 7 bases and 8 bases, with 29 bases remaining between them. Germline V lookup: CDR1 LNHDA, CDR2 SQIVND (reference sequence). This CDR3 contains 17 residues.

Only a few counts were recorded for this clone. The chain combines TRBV7-9 with TRBJ1-5, with a possible D match to TRBD1 (5 bases). This CDR3 contains 16 residues. V shed 1 base and J shed 1 base, with 11 bases lying between them. The germline gives CDR1 SEHNR, CDR2 FQNEAQ (reference sequence). The CDR3 loop is CASSLGVGVSNQPQHF. The CDR3 DNA sequence: TGTGCCAGCAGCTTAGGAGTGGGGGTAAGCAATCAGCCCCAGCATTTT.

This clone was recorded a few times. This rearrangement joins TRBV6-1 to TRBJ2-7; D gene unclear. The V gene's germline CDR1 is MNHNS and CDR2 SASEGT. Trimming cost V 7 bases and J 2 bases, with 18 bases left between them. CDR3 length: 15 amino acids. CDR3 in DNA: TGTGCCAGCACCCAGAGACTCGGCCGCCCCTACGAGCAGTACTTC. Translated, it gives CASTQRLGRPYEQYF.

A single count supports this clone. The CDR3, as DNA: TGCGCCAGCAGCTGGAGGGGCTCCTACTCCTCCTACGAGCAGTACTTC. Protein sequence: CASSWRGSYSSYEQYF. The chain joins TRBV5-1 to TRBJ2-7; D may be TRBD2 (6 bases). The germline gives CDR1 SGHRS, CDR2 YFSETQ. Trimming left V 3 bases short and J 0 bases short, with 16 bases between. There are 16 residues in the CDR3.

This clone was seen a few times. V gene TRBV2 combines with J gene TRBJ2-7, with 9 positions matching TRBD2. With V trimmed by 6 bases and J by 3 bases, 6 bases remained unmatched. Germline CDR1 is SNHLY and CDR2 is FYNNEI. The CDR3 runs to 14 residues. The CDR3 DNA sequence: TGTGCCAGCAGAATACTAGCGGGTAACTACGAGCAGTACTTC. Residues: CASRILAGNYEQYF.

This clone ranks as medium-sized. The chain recombines TRBV19 with TRBJ1-3; D is undetermined. V was clipped by 6 bases and J by 6 bases, with 18 bases between them. The CDR3 sequence is 15 residues long. Per the germline V gene, CDR1 is LNHDA and CDR2 is SQIVND (reference sequence). CDR3 in amino acids: CASRGPVPRENTIYF. The CDR3 coding sequence is TGTGCCAGTAGAGGACCCGTACCCCGGGAAAACACCATATATTTT.

This clone was seen a handful of times. V is TRBV11-3 and J is TRBJ2-1, with TRBD2 matching 13 bases. The CDR3 loop spans 15 amino acids. V lost 3 bases, J lost 9 bases, and 5 bases stayed unmatched. Germline loops: CDR1 SGHNT, CDR2 YENEEA. Here the CDR3 reads CASSFGTSGIGEQFF. The CDR3 DNA sequence: TGTGCCAGCAGCTTCGGGACTAGCGGGATTGGTGAGCAGTTCTTC.